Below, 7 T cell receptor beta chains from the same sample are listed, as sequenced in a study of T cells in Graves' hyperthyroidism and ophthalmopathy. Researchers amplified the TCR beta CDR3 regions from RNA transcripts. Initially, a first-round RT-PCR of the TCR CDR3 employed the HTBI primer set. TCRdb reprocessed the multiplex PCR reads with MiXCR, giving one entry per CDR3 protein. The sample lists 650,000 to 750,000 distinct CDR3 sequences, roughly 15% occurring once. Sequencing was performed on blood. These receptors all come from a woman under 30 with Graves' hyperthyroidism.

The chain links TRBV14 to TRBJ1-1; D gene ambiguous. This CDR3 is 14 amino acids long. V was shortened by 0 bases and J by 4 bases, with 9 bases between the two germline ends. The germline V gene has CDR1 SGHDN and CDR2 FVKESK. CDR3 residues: CASSQDLWVTEAFF. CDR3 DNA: TGTGCCAGCAGCCAAGATCTGTGGGTCACTGAAGCTTTCTTT.

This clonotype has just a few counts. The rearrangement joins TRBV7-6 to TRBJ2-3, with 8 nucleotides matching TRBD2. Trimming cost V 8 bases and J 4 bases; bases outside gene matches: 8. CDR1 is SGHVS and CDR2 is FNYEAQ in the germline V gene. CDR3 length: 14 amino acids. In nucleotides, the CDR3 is TGTGCCAGCGAACCGGGAGGGCCCCCAGATACGCAGTATTTT. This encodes CASEPGGPPDTQYF.

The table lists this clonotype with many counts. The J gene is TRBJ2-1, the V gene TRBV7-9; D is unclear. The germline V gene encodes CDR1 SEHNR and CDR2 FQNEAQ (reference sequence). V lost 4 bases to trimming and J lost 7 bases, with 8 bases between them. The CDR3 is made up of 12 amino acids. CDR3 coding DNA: TGTGCCAGCAGCTCCCCTCGGAATGAGCAGTTCTTC. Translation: CASSSPRNEQFF.

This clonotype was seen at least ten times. The CDR3 region is CASSSGQAGRNTEAFF. The CDR3 nucleotides are TGTGCCAGCAGCTCAGGACAGGCGGGAAGGAACACTGAAGCTTTCTTT. The chain uses TRBV7-2 and TRBJ1-1, with TRBD1 identical over 7 bases. Germline-derived CDR1 and CDR2 are SGHTA and FQGNSA. This CDR3 is 16 amino acids long. Trimming took 4 bases from V and 1 from J; bases not matched to a gene: 9. The full variable domain, in which reference TRBV7-2 and TRBJ1-1 provide the parts outside the CDR3, is GAGVSQSPSNKVTEKGKDVELRCDPISGHTALYWYRQSLGQGLEFLIYFQGNSAPDKSGLPSDRFSAERTGGSVSTLTIQRTQQEDSAVYLCASSSGQAGRNTEAFFGQGTRLTVV.

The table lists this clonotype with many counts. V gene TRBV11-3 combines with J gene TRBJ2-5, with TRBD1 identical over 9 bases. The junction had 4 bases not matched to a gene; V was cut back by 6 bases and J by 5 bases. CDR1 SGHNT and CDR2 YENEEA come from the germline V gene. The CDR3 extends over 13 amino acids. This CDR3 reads CASRQGAVETQYF. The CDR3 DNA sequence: TGTGCCAGCAGACAGGGGGCTGTCGAGACCCAGTACTTC.

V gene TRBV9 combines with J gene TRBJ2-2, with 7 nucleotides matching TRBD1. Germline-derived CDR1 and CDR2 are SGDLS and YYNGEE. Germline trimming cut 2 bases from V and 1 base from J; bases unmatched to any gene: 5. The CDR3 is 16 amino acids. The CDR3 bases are TGTGCCAGCAGCGTGGTGAGACAGGGGAACACCGGGGAGCTGTTTTTT. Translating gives CASSVVRQGNTGELFF.

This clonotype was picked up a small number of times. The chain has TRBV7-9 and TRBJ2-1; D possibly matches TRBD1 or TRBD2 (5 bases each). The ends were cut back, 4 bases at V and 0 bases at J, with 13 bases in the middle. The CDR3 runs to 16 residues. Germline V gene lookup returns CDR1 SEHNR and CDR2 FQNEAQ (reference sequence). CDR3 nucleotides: TGTGCCAGCAGCTCCTCGGGGCCAACCTCCTACAATGAGCAGTTCTTC. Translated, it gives CASSSSGPTSYNEQFF.